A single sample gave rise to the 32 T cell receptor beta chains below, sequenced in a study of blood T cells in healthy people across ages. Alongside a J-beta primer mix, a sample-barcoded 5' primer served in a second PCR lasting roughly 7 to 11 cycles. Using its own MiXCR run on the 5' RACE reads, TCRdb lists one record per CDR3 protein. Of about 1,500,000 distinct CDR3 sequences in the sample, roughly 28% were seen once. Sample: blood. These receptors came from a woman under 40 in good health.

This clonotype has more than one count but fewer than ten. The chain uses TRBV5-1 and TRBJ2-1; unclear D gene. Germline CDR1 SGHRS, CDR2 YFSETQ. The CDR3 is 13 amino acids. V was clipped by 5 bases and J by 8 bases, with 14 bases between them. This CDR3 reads CASSRLRADEQFF. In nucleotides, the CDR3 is TGCGCCAGCAGTAGGCTTAGGGCGGATGAGCAGTTCTTC.

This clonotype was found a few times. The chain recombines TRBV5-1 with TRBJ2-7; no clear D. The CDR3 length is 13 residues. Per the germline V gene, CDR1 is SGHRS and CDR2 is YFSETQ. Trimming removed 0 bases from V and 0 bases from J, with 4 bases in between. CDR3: CASSLVHSYEQYF. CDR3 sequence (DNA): TGCGCCAGCAGCTTGGTCCACTCCTACGAGCAGTACTTC. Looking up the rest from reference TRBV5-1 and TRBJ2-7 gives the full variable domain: KAGVTQTPRYLIKTRGQQVTLSCSPISGHRSVSWYQQTPGQGLQFLFEYFSETQRNKGNFPGRFSGRQFSNSRSEMNVSTLELGDSALYLCASSLVHSYEQYFGPGTRLTVT.

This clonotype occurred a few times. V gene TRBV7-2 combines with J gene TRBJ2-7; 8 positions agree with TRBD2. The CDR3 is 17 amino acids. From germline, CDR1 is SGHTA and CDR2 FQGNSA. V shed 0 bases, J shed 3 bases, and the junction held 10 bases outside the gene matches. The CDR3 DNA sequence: TGTGCCAGCAGCTTAGCGATTGGTAGCGGGGATATCTACGAGCAGTACTTC. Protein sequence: CASSLAIGSGDIYEQYF.

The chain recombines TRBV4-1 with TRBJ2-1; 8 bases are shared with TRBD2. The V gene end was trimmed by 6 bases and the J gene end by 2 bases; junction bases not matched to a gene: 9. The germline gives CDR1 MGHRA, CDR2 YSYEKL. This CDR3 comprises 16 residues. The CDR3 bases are TGCGCCAGCAGTTCTCATAGCGGGGTCGCCTACAATGAGCAGTTCTTC. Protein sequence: CASSSHSGVAYNEQFF.

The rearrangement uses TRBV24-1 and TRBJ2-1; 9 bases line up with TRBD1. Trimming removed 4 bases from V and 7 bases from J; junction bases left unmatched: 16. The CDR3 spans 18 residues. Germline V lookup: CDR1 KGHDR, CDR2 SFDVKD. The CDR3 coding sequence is TGTGCCACCAGTGACCGCTACCCGGGACAGGGAATTGGGAATGAGCAGTTCTTC. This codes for CATSDRYPGQGIGNEQFF.

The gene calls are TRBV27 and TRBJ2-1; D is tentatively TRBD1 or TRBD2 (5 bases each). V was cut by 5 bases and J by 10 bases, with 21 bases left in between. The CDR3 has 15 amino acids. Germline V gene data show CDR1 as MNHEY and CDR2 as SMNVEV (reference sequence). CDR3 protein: CASSPRLTGLEEQFF. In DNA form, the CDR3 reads TGTGCCAGCAGTCCTAGACTAACAGGCCTCGAGGAGCAGTTCTTC.

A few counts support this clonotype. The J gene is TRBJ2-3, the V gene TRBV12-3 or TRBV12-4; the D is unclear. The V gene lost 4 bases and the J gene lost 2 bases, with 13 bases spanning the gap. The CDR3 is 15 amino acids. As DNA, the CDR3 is TGTGCCAGCAGTTCCGAGACTCACTTCACAGATACGCAGTATTTT. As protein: CASSSETHFTDTQYF.

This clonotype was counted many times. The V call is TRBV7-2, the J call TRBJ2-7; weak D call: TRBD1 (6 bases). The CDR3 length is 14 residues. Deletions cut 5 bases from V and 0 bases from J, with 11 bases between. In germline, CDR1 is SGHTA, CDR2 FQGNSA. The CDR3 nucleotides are TGTGCCAGCAGCACCCCGGACAGCTCCTACGAGCAGTACTTC. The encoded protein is CASSTPDSSYEQYF.

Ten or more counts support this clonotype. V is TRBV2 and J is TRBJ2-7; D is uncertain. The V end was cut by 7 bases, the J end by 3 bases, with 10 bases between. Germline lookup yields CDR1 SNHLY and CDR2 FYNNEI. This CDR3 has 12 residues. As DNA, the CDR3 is TGTGCCAGCACCTTGACCAGCTACGAGCAGTACTTC. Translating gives CASTLTSYEQYF.

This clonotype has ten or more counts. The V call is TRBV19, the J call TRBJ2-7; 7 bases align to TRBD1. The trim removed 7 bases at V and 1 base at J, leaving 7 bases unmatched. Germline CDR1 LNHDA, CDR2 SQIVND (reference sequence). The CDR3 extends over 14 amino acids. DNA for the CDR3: TGTGCCAGTAAGGGCAGGGGGTCATCCTACGAGCAGTACTTC. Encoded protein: CASKGRGSSYEQYF.

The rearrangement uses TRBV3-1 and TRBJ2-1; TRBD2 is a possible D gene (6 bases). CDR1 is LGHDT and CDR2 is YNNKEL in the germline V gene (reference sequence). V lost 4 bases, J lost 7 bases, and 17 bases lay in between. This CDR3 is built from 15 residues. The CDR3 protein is CASSPNLGGGNEQFF. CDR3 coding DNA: TGTGCCAGCAGCCCGAACCTAGGAGGAGGGAATGAGCAGTTCTTC.

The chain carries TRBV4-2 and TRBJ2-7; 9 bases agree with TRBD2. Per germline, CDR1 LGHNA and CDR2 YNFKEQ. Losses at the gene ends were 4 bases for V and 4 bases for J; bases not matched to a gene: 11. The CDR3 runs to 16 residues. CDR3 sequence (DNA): TGTGCCAGCAGCCGAGAAGTTAGCGGGAGTGCATACGAGCAGTACTTC. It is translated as CASSREVSGSAYEQYF.

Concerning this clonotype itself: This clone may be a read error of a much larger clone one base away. For the CDR3, the DNA is TGTGCCACCAGCAGAGAGGCTAATTCACCCCCCCACTTT. This sequence encodes CATSREANSPPHF. The rearrangement joins TRBV15 to TRBJ1-6; D call uncertain. The CDR3 length is 13 residues. Germline CDR1 is LNHNV and CDR2 is YYDKDF (reference sequence).

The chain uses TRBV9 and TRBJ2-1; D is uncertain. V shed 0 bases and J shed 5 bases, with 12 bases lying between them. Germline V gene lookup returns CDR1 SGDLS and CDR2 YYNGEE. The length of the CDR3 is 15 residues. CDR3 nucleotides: TGTGCCAGCAGCGTAGGCGCGTCGGTCGACAATGAGCAGTTCTTC. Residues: CASSVGASVDNEQFF.

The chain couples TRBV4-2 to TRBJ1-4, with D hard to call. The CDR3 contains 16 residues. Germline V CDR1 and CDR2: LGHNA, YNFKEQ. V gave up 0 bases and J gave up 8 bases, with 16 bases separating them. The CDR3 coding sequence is TGTGCCAGCAGCCAAGATCTTGGCACTGTAAAGGAAAAACTGTTTTTT. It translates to CASSQDLGTVKEKLFF.

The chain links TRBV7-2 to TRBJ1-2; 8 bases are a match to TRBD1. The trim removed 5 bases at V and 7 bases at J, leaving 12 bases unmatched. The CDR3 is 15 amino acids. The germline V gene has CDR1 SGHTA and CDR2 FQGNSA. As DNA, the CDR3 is TGTGCCAGCAGCCCCACCTTCTCAGGGGGCTTTGGCTACACCTTC. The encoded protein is CASSPTFSGGFGYTF.

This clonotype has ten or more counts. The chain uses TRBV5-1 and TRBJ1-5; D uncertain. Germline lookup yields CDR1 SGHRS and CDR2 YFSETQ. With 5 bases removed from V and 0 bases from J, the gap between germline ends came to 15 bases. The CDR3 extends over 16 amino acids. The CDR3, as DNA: TGCGCCAGCAGTTTAGGAGACAACAATAGCAATCAGCCCCAGCATTTT. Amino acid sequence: CASSLGDNNSNQPQHF.

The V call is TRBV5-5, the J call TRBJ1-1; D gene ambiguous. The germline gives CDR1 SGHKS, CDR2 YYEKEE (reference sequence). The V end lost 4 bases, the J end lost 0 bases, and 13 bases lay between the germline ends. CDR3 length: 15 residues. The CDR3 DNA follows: TGTGCCAGCAGCCTAGACTTAGTAGTGAACACTGAAGCTTTCTTT. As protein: CASSLDLVVNTEAFF.

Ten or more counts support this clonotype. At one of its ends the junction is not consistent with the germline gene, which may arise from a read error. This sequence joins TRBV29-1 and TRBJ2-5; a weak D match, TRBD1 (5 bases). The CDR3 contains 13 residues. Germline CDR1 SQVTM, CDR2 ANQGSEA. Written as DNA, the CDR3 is TGCAGCGTTGAGGGGCTGACCCAAAAGACCCAGTACTTC. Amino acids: CSVEGLTQKTQYF.

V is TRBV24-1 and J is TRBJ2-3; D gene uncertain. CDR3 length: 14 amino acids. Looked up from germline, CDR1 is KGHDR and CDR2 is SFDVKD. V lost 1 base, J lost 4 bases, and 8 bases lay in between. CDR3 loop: CATSDLRRPDTQYF. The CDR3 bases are TGTGCCACCAGTGATTTACGGAGACCAGATACGCAGTATTTT.

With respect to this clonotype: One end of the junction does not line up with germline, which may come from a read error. The CDR3 sequence: CSARAAGADTQYF. The CDR3 DNA reads TGCAGTGCGAGAGCAGCGGGAGCTGATACGCAGTATTTT. The J gene is TRBJ2-3, the V gene TRBV20-1; 8 bases match TRBD2. Looked up from germline, CDR1 is DFQATT and CDR2 is SNEGSKA (reference sequence). The CDR3 totals 13 residues.

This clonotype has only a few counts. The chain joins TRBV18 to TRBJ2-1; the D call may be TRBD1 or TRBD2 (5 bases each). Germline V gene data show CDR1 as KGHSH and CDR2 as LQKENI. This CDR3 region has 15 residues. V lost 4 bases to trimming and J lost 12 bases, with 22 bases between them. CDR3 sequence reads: CASSQNPGPPPAQFF. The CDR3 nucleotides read TGTGCCAGCTCACAAAATCCGGGACCCCCGCCCGCGCAGTTCTTC.

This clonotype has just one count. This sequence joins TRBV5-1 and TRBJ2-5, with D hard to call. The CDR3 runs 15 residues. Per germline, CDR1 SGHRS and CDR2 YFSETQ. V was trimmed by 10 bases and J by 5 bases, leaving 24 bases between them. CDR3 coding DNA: TGCGCCTCCCAACCCCCCCCAGGTGAAACCGAGACCCAGTACTTC. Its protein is CASQPPPGETETQYF.

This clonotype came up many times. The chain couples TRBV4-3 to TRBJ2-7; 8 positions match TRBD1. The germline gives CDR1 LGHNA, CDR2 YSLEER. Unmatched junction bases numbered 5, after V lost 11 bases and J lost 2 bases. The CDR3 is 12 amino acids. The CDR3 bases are TGCGCCTGCCGGACAGGGCCCTACGAGCAGTACTTC. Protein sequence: CACRTGPYEQYF.

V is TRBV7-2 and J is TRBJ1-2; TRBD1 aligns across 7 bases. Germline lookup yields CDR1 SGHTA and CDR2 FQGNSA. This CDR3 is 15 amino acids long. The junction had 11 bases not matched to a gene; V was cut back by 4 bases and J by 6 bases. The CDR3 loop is CASSSPSTGEHGYTF. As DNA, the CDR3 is TGTGCCAGCAGCTCCCCATCCACAGGGGAGCATGGCTACACCTTC. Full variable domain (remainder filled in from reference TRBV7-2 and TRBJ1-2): GAGVSQSPSNKVTEKGKDVELRCDPISGHTALYWYRQSLGQGLEFLIYFQGNSAPDKSGLPSDRFSAERTGGSVSTLTIQRTQQEDSAVYLCASSSPSTGEHGYTFGSGTRLTVV.

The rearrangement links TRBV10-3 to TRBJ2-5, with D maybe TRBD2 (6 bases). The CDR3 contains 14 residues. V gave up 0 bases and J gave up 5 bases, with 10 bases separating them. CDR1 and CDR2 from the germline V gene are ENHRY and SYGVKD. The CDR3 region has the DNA TGTGCCATCAGTGAGTCCACGGGGGTGGAGACCCAGTACTTC. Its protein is CAISESTGVETQYF.

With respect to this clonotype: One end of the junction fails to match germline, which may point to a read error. The CDR3 is CANSFGGPEQFF. The CDR3 coding sequence is TGCGCCAACAGCTTCGGGGGACCTGAGCAGTTCTTC. This rearrangement joins TRBV5-1 to TRBJ2-1, with D possibly TRBD2 on 6 matching bases. Germline CDR1 SGHRS, CDR2 YFSETQ. This CDR3 region has 12 residues.

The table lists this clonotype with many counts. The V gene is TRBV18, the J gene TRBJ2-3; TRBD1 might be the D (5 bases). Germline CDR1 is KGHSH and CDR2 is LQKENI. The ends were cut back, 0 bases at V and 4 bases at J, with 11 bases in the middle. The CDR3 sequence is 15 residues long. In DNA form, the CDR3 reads TGTGCCAGCTCACCACCGTTAAAGGGGCCAGATACGCAGTATTTT. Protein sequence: CASSPPLKGPDTQYF.

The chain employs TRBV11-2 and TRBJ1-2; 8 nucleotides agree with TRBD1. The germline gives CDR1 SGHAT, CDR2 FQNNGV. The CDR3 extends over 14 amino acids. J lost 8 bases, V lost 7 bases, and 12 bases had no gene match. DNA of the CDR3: TGTGCCAGCACCCGGGACAGGACGAGCGGCGGCTACACCTTC. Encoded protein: CASTRDRTSGGYTF.

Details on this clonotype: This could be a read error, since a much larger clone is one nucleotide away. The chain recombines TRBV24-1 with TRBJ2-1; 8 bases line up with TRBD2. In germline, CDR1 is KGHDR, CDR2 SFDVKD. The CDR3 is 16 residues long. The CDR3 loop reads CATSDSRTSSYSEQFF. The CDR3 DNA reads TGTGCCACCAGTGATTCCAGGACTAGCTCCTACAGTGAGCAGTTCTTC.

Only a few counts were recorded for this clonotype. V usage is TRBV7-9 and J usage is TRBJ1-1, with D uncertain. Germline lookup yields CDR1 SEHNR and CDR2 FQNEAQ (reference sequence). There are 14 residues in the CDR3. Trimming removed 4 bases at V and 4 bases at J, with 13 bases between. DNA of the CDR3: TGTGCCAGCAGCTCCGGAGGGCAGTCCACTGAAGCTTTCTTT. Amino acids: CASSSGGQSTEAFF. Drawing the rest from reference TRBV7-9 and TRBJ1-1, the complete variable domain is DTGVSQNPRHKITKRGQNVTFRCDPISEHNRLYWYRQTLGQGPEFLTYFQNEAQLEKSRLLSDRFSAERPKGSFSTLEIQRTEQGDSAMYLCASSSGGQSTEAFFGQGTRLTVV.

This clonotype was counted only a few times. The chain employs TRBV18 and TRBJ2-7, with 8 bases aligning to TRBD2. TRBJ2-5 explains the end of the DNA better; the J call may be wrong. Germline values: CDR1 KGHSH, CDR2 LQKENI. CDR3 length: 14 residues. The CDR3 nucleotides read TGTGCCAGCTCACTCCAGCGGGGGACGGAGACCCAGTACTTC. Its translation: CASSLQRGTETQYF.